Below, one TCR beta chain is given with its context. The data belong to a study of blood T cell repertoires in COVID-19. Study as a whole: From the United States, Italy and Spain came samples of acute and convalescent COVID-19. T cells, B-cell-depleted T cells, or PBMCs provided the cDNA or gDNA that served as material.

Authors' data handling: Amplification of reference gene primers was used by the study to estimate nucleated cell counts. Sequencing used immunoSEQ multiplex PCR; TCRdb keeps in-frame clones, though not all of them. Clone size and V and J calls were adopted from that table, with D and trimming inferred from the DNA. This table holds about 150,000 clones, approximately 83% found once. The length of the CDR3 is 15 residues. Germline CDR1 reads SEHNR; CDR2 reads FQNEAQ (reference sequence). V was shortened by 1 base and J by 6 bases, with 15 bases between the two germline ends. V is TRBV7-9 and J is TRBJ1-1; D may be TRBD1 (5 bases). The sample taken for sequencing was peripheral blood. The receptor comes from a woman aged 60 to 75 with acute or convalescent COVID-19. In nucleotides, the CDR3 is TGTGCCAGCAGCTTAGAAAGGCAGGCCAGGGCTGAAGCTTTCTTT. This sequence encodes CASSLERQARAEAFF.